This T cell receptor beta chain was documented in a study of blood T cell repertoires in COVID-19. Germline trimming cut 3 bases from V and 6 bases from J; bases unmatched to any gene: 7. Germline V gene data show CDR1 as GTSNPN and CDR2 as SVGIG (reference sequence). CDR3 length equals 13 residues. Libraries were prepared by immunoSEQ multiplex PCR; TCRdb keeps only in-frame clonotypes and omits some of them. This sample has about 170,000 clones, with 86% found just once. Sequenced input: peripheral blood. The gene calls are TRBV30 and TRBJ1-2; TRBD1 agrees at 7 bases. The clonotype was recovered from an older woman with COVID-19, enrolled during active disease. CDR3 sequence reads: CAWSPDRSHGYTF. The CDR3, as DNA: TGTGCCTGGAGCCCGGACAGGAGTCATGGCTACACCTTC.